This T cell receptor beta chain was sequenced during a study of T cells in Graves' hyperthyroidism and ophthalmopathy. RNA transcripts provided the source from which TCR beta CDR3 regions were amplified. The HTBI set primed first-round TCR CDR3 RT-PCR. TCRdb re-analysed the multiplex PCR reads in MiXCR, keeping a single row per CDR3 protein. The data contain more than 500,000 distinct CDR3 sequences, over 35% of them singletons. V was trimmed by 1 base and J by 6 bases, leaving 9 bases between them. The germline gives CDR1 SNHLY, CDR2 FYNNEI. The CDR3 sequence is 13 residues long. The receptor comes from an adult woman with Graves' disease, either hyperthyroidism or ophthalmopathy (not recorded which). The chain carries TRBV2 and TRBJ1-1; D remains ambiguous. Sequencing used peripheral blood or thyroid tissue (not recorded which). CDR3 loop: CASSEGGDAEAFF. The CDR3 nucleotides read TGTGCCAGCAGTGAAGGAGGAGACGCTGAAGCTTTCTTT.